The sequence of this T cell receptor beta chain was determined in a study of response to subunit inactivated influenza vaccine. Findings and limits, study-wide: Researchers suggested that each seasonal influenza vaccination recruits few new T cells.

As for this clonotype: Its antigen is not known. Its ends do not fully match the called genes, so a read error is possible.

In TCRdb, the RT-PCR reads were re-called with MiXCR into one record per CDR3 protein. The sample consists of around 470,000 distinct CDR3 sequences, around 7.9% of them appearing once. CDR1 and CDR2 from the germline V gene are MNHNS and SASEGT. The CDR3 covers 15 residues. This sequence originates from a man aged 45 to 75 who received an inactivated influenza vaccine. The V and J genes are TRBV6-1 and TRBJ2-5; D possibly matches TRBD1 or TRBD2 (6 bases each). The input for sequencing was PBMCs from blood, taken less than 25 months after vaccination. The CDR3 sequence: CASRPTYRGPHGFHF. In DNA, the CDR3 is TGTGCCAGCAGACCCACTTATCGGGGGCCCCACGGTTTTCACTTC.